This TCR beta chain is drawn from a study of beta chain features in type 1 diabetes. Sorted CD4+ subsets: naive, central memory, regulatory, stem cell-like memory (CD45RO/CCR7/CD25/CD127/CD95/CD27 panel). Worth noting for this clone: The antigen is undetermined.

Of the isolated RNA, all was reverse transcribed, and so the sequenced material was expressed TCRB transcripts. Libraries were prepared by immunoSEQ multiplex PCR; TCRdb keeps only in-frame clonotypes and omits some of them. The table lists 200,000 to 250,000 clones, approximately 13% of them singletons. The CDR3 runs 12 residues. V lost 2 bases to trimming and J lost 3 bases, with 7 bases between them. Per the germline V gene, CDR1 is GTSNPN and CDR2 is SVGIG (reference sequence). Study-level results: A moderate, significant TCRB CDR3 shortening appeared in type 1 diabetes across four CD4+ subsets. Relative to healthy donors, patients appeared to have naive, central memory and Treg TCRB repertoires that were more similar. More deletions and fewer insertions at VDJ junctions were seen in type 1 diabetes patients.

The chain uses TRBV30 and TRBJ1-2; TRBD1 is a possible D gene (6 bases). This TCR came from a man aged 30 to 39 with type 1 diabetes. The sequencing sample was made of naive CD4+ T cells from blood. The CDR3 loop is CAWSRQDYGYTF. As DNA, the CDR3 is TGTGCCTGGAGTAGACAGGACTATGGCTACACCTTC.